One and the same sample provided the 18 T cell receptor beta chains below, sequenced in a study of blood T cell repertoires in COVID-19. The protocol was immunoSEQ multiplex PCR, while the TCRdb copy is restricted to in-frame clones and leaves out a portion. Found here are fewer than 150,000 clones, about 88% of them singletons; the top ten hold under 9%. Sequencing was carried out using peripheral blood. The receptors stem from a woman aged 70-85 years who had recovered from COVID-19.

The V and J genes are TRBV10-2 and TRBJ2-3, with TRBD2 matching 11 bases. The J segment lost 5 bases and the V segment lost 2 bases, leaving 3 bases of the junction unmatched. This CDR3 is built from 15 residues. Germline lookup yields CDR1 WSHSY and CDR2 SAAADI. CDR3 amino acids: CASSEPSGGKDTQYF. The DNA of the CDR3 is TGCGCCAGCAGTGAGCCTAGCGGGGGGAAAGATACGCAGTATTTT.

The chain combines TRBV7-2 with TRBJ1-2, with 10 bases lining up with TRBD1. Germline CDR1 and CDR2: SGHTA and FQGNSA. Losses at the gene ends were 5 bases for V and 8 bases for J; bases not matched to a gene: 11. CDR3 length: 15 residues. The CDR3 sequence: CASSPPGTGVRGYTF. The CDR3 DNA reads as TGTGCCAGCAGCCCTCCCGGGACAGGGGTTCGAGGCTACACCTTC. Full variable domain (rest looked up from reference TRBV7-2 and TRBJ1-2): GAGVSQSPSNKVTEKGKDVELRCDPISGHTALYWYRQSLGQGLEFLIYFQGNSAPDKSGLPSDRFSAERTGGSVSTLTIQRTQQEDSAVYLCASSPPGTGVRGYTFGSGTRLTVV.

The rearrangement uses TRBV10-3 and TRBJ2-3; 12 nucleotides line up with TRBD1. This CDR3 has 19 amino acids. Trimming took 4 bases from V and 0 from J; bases not matched to a gene: 11. The germline V gene has CDR1 ENHRY and CDR2 SYGVKD. The CDR3: CAISGPGDRGPESTDTQYF. The CDR3 nucleotides read TGTGCCATCAGTGGTCCGGGGGACAGGGGGCCCGAAAGCACAGATACGCAGTATTTT.

This sequence joins TRBV2 and TRBJ2-2; a possible D gene is TRBD1 (5 bases). CDR3 size: 13 residues. V lost 11 bases and J 3 bases, leaving 13 bases between the germline ends. Germline-derived CDR1 and CDR2 are SNHLY and FYNNEI. The CDR3 bases are TGTGCCCTCCAGGGTTTCCACACCGGGGAGCTGTTTTTT. Protein: CALQGFHTGELFF. The whole variable domain, remainder taken from reference TRBV2 and TRBJ2-2, is EPEVTQTPSHQVTQMGQEVILRCVPISNHLYFYWYRQILGQKVEFLVSFYNNEISEKSEIFDDQFSVERPDGSNFTLKIRSTKLEDSAMYFCALQGFHTGELFFGEGSRLTVL.

The chain recombines TRBV5-6 with TRBJ2-7; perhaps TRBD1 as D (6 bases). Germline V gives CDR1 SGHDT, CDR2 YYEEEE. The CDR3 has 15 residues. Trimming took off 4 bases at V and 2 bases at J, with 16 bases between the two ends. CDR3 DNA: TGTGCCAGCAGCGAAAAAGGGGGTTACACCTACGAGCAGTACTTC. Encoded protein: CASSEKGGYTYEQYF.

The chain joins TRBV27 to TRBJ2-7, with a weak D call TRBD2 (5 bases). The V and J ends lost 6 bases and 1 base respectively, with 13 bases between them. CDR1 and CDR2 from the germline V gene are MNHEY and SMNVEV (reference sequence). This CDR3 has 14 amino acids. CDR3 residues: CASRVLRGSYEQYF. CDR3 nucleotide sequence: TGTGCCAGCAGGGTCTTAAGAGGGTCCTACGAGCAGTACTTC.

The V gene is TRBV5-1, the J gene TRBJ2-1; tentatively, D is TRBD2 (6 bases). Trimming left V 0 bases short and J 2 bases short, with 12 bases between. Germline V lookup: CDR1 SGHRS, CDR2 YFSETQ. The CDR3 sequence is 16 residues long. CDR3 nucleotide sequence: TGCGCCAGCAGCTTGGCGGGGGACCCAGCCTACAATGAGCAGTTCTTC. It codes for CASSLAGDPAYNEQFF. The whole variable domain, filled in from reference TRBV5-1 and TRBJ2-1, reads KAGVTQTPRYLIKTRGQQVTLSCSPISGHRSVSWYQQTPGQGLQFLFEYFSETQRNKGNFPGRFSGRQFSNSRSEMNVSTLELGDSALYLCASSLAGDPAYNEQFFGPGTRLTVL.

The chain employs TRBV5-1 and TRBJ1-5; 9 bases fit TRBD1. Germline V CDR1 and CDR2: SGHRS, YFSETQ. This CDR3 is built from 16 residues. V trimming: 2 bases; J trimming: 7 bases; junction bases outside the gene matches: 10. The CDR3 DNA follows: TGCGCCAGCAGCTTACTTCCGGGACAGGGAGACCAGCCCCAGCATTTT. Protein sequence: CASSLLPGQGDQPQHF.

V and J are TRBV5-4 and TRBJ2-2; 8 positions agree with TRBD1. V lost 6 bases to trimming and J lost 7 bases; unmatched junction nucleotides: 11. There are 15 residues in the CDR3. Germline V gives CDR1 SGHNT, CDR2 YYREEE (reference sequence). CDR3 sequence (DNA): TGTGCCAGCAAAACACAGGGGGTTAGTGGCGGGGAGCTGTTTTTT. This sequence encodes CASKTQGVSGGELFF.

This clone came up once. The chain combines TRBV3-1 (or the pseudogene TRBV3-2) with TRBJ2-3, with D possibly matching TRBD1 (5 bases). The CDR3 loop spans 15 amino acids. The germline V gene encodes CDR1 LGHDT and CDR2 YNNKEL (reference sequence). V was trimmed by 3 bases and J by 12 bases, leaving 22 bases between them. CDR3 protein: CASSHLAGQGLNQYF. The CDR3 DNA sequence: TGTGCCAGCAGCCACCTCGCCGGACAAGGCCTAAATCAGTATTTT.

The chain couples TRBV7-2 to TRBJ2-7, with TRBD2 matching 7 bases. The CDR3 totals 15 residues. With 1 base clipped from V and 0 bases from J, the junction kept 3 bases outside the gene matches. Germline-derived CDR1 and CDR2 are SGHTA and FQGNSA. The CDR3 is CASSLDLAASYEQYF. The CDR3 nucleotides read TGTGCCAGCAGCTTAGACCTAGCGGCCTCCTACGAGCAGTACTTC. Drawing the rest from reference TRBV7-2 and TRBJ2-7, the complete variable domain is GAGVSQSPSNKVTEKGKDVELRCDPISGHTALYWYRQSLGQGLEFLIYFQGNSAPDKSGLPSDRFSAERTGGSVSTLTIQRTQQEDSAVYLCASSLDLAASYEQYFGPGTRLTVT.

The V call is TRBV5-8, the J call TRBJ2-3; 13 positions match TRBD2. Trimming at V came to 4 bases and at J to 1 base, leaving 6 bases not matched to a gene. Germline lookup yields CDR1 SGHTS and CDR2 YDEGEE. The length of the CDR3 is 17 residues. CDR3 loop: CASSLGGTSGGTDTQYF. The DNA of the CDR3 is TGTGCCAGCAGCCTCGGGGGGACTAGCGGGGGCACAGATACGCAGTATTTT.

This chain's CDR3 is CASSLGAGEMTEAFF. In nucleotides, the CDR3 is TGTGCCAGCAGTTTAGGAGCAGGGGAGATGACTGAAGCTTTCTTT. The rearrangement uses TRBV28 and TRBJ1-1; possible D gene TRBD1, 6 bases. Per the germline V gene, CDR1 is MDHEN and CDR2 is SYDVKM. V lost 2 bases to trimming and J lost 5 bases, with 15 bases between them. CDR3 length: 15 residues.

This clone showed up just once. The rearrangement links TRBV7-3 to TRBJ1-1; D call uncertain. The germline gives CDR1 SGHTA, CDR2 FQGTGA. V dropped 5 bases and J dropped 1 base, with 8 bases sitting between them. The CDR3 loop spans 13 amino acids. CDR3 amino acids: CASSPTENTEAFF. CDR3 coding DNA: TGTGCCAGCAGCCCGACTGAGAACACTGAAGCTTTCTTT.

Regarding this clone: The sample carries other DNA sequences with the same CDR3. This sequence joins TRBV12-3 or TRBV12-4 and TRBJ1-1; possible D gene TRBD1, 5 bases. The CDR3 has 13 residues. Between the trimmed V and J ends, which lost 6 bases and 4 bases, there was a span of 12 bases. DNA of the CDR3: TGTGCCAGCAGCTCTTGGGGGGGCACTGAAGCTTTCTTT. Its translation: CASSSWGGTEAFF.

This clone was seen only a few times. The rearrangement joins TRBV19 to TRBJ1-5, with a tentative D call TRBD1 (6 bases). Trimming took 5 bases from V and 4 from J, leaving 12 bases between them. Germline assignment: CDR1 LNHDA and CDR2 SQIVND (reference sequence). The CDR3 sequence is 14 residues long. The CDR3 DNA sequence: TGTGCCAGTAGTGGTCTACAGGGAAATCAGCCCCAGCATTTT. It codes for CASSGLQGNQPQHF.

This chain joins TRBV5-1 and TRBJ1-4; 10 bases match TRBD1. After removal of 5 bases from V and 6 bases from J, the junction contained 7 bases not matched to a gene. The CDR3 has 15 residues. Germline-derived CDR1 and CDR2 are SGHRS and YFSETQ. In DNA, the CDR3 is TGCGCCAGCAGACAGACAGGGGGCGGCGATGAAAAACTGTTTTTT. Protein product: CASRQTGGGDEKLFF.

The chain links TRBV3-1 (or the pseudogene TRBV3-2) to TRBJ1-1; tentatively, D is TRBD1 (5 bases). The CDR3 runs 13 residues. V was pared by 4 bases and J by 1 base, with 7 bases between. Germline CDR1 reads LGHDT; CDR2 reads YNNKEL (reference sequence). The CDR3 region is CASSPGQNTEAFF. CDR3 coding DNA: TGTGCCAGCAGCCCCGGACAGAACACTGAAGCTTTCTTT.